This note documents a single T cell receptor beta chain sequence. Antigen specificity is unknown. The junction departs from germline at one end; a sequencing error may be responsible. CDR3 length equals 12 residues. The germline CDR1 and CDR2 sequences are ENHRY and SYGVKD. It was by quantitative 5'-RACE with molecular barcodes that TCR beta libraries were made. A single record per CDR3 protein comes from TCRdb applying MiXCR to the 5' RACE reads. The sample has hundreds of thousands of distinct CDR3 sequences; approximately 10% are singletons. The source of the sample is a study of CD8 T cells in ankylosing spondylitis. Findings and limits, study-wide: There was a TCR beta motif, made of eight highly homologous variants, that appeared characteristic of ankylosing spondylitis blood. In the blood and synovial fluid of reactive arthritis, some motif variants had been previously reported. Peripheral blood samples showed relatively rare disease-linked clones, and these clones were CD8+.

This sequence joins TRBV10-3 and TRBJ2-7; D gene unclear. Sequencing input: blood, either unsorted or a sorted T cell fraction (not recorded which). The sequence came from a male donor with ankylosing spondylitis. CDR3 loop: CATGEVSYQQYF. CDR3 DNA: TGTGCCACCGGCGAGGTCTCCTACCAGCAGTACTTC.